These 10 T cell receptor beta chains originate from one sample sequenced in a study of beta chain features in type 1 diabetes. Sequenced material consisted of expressed TCRB transcripts (all of the isolated RNA was reverse transcribed). Data came from immunoSEQ multiplex PCR; TCRdb stores just in-frame clones and leaves some out. The sample yields over 120,000 clones, 9.2% seen once. Sequenced material: central memory CD4+ T cells from blood. These receptors all come from a man aged 18 to 29 in good health.

V is TRBV4-2 and J is TRBJ2-5; possible D gene TRBD2, 7 bases. The J call is uncertain, as TRBJ2-7 better fits the DNA end. There are 18 residues in the CDR3. Germline CDR1 LGHNA, CDR2 YNFKEQ. The CDR3: CASSQDPQTRGRSYEQYF. The CDR3 nucleotides read TGTGCCAGCAGCCAAGACCCCCAAACGCGGGGGCGGTCCTACGAGCAGTACTTC.

In this sample, this clone turned up a few times. The CDR3 DNA is TGTGCCAGCAGTTACCGGTGGCAGGGGGTCTACGAGCAGTACTTC. This sequence encodes CASSYRWQGVYEQYF. This sequence joins TRBV27 and TRBJ2-7; 7 nucleotides agree with TRBD1. The CDR3 totals 15 residues. The V gene's germline CDR1 is MNHEY and CDR2 SMNVEV (reference sequence). With V trimmed by 4 bases and J by 3 bases, 9 bases remained unmatched.

The table lists this clone with a few counts. The chain has TRBV9 and TRBJ2-7; TRBD1 might be the D (9 bases). The CDR3 contains 16 residues. Between the trimmed V and J ends, which lost 0 bases and 7 bases, there was a span of 20 bases. Germline V gene sequence: CDR1 SGDLS, CDR2 YYNGEE. This CDR3 reads CASSVARGTGTREQYF. Written as DNA, the CDR3 is TGTGCCAGCAGCGTAGCTCGGGGGACAGGGACTAGGGAGCAGTACTTC.

The chain carries TRBV6-1 and TRBJ2-3; 9 nucleotides line up with TRBD2. The CDR3 has 15 residues. Unmatched junction bases numbered 3, after V lost 3 bases and J lost 2 bases. The germline gives CDR1 MNHNS, CDR2 SASEGT. Written as DNA, the CDR3 is TGTGCCAGCAGTGACCAGCGGGGGGCCACAGATACGCAGTATTTT. It is translated as CASSDQRGATDTQYF.

A remark on this clone: Different DNA sequences within this sample yield the same CDR3. The chain has TRBV7-2 and TRBJ2-3; D may be TRBD2 (7 bases). Trimming took 1 base from V and 4 from J, leaving 9 bases between them. This CDR3 comprises 14 residues. Germline values: CDR1 SGHTA, CDR2 FQGNSA. CDR3 nucleotides: TGTGCCAGCAGCTTAGGGGGGGGCGCAGATACGCAGTATTTT. Translating it yields CASSLGGGADTQYF.

In DNA form, the CDR3 reads TGTGCCAGCAGCTCATCAGGACAGAGGTCCCGAGTCGGTGAAGCTTTCTTT. It is translated as CASSSSGQRSRVGEAFF. The V gene is TRBV5-6, the J gene TRBJ1-1; TRBD1 is a possible D gene (6 bases). V shed 3 bases and J shed 7 bases, with 25 bases lying between them. CDR1 is SGHDT, CDR2 YYEEEE, per germline. The CDR3 is 17 amino acids.

In its sample, this clone was seen a few times. The sample carries other DNA sequences with the same CDR3. The chain is built from TRBV6-5 and TRBJ2-5, with no clear D. This CDR3 is built from 13 residues. Looked up from germline, CDR1 is MNHEY and CDR2 is SVGAGI. V gave up 0 bases and J gave up 4 bases, with 6 bases separating them. The CDR3 spells CASSYSRGETQYF. The CDR3 nucleotides are TGTGCCAGCAGTTACTCTAGAGGAGAGACCCAGTACTTC.

This clone was seen more than once but under ten times. The chain carries TRBV30 and TRBJ2-7; 11 bases match TRBD1. Germline V lookup: CDR1 GTSNPN, CDR2 SVGIG (reference sequence). Trimming cost V 4 bases and J 2 bases; bases outside gene matches: 7. The CDR3 is 15 residues long. The CDR3 here is CAWKSWTGGAYEQYF. The CDR3 coding sequence is TGTGCCTGGAAAAGCTGGACAGGGGGCGCCTACGAGCAGTACTTC.

This clone was detected only a few times. The chain carries TRBV6-1 and TRBJ2-7, with D maybe TRBD1 (7 bases). Trimming removed 10 bases from V and 3 bases from J, with 22 bases in between. Germline V gene data show CDR1 as MNHNS and CDR2 as SASEGT. This CDR3 has 15 amino acids. Written as DNA, the CDR3 is TGTGCCACCCGGGGCCGACAGGGAGGCCACTACGAGCAGTACTTC. It encodes CATRGRQGGHYEQYF.

The chain couples TRBV6-1 to TRBJ1-5, with TRBD1 identical over 8 bases. Per germline, CDR1 MNHNS and CDR2 SASEGT. The V gene end was trimmed by 6 bases and the J gene end by 2 bases; junction bases not matched to a gene: 3. The CDR3 spans 14 residues. The CDR3 spells CASRGGQGNQPQHF. CDR3 DNA: TGTGCCAGCAGGGGGGGACAGGGCAATCAGCCCCAGCATTTT.